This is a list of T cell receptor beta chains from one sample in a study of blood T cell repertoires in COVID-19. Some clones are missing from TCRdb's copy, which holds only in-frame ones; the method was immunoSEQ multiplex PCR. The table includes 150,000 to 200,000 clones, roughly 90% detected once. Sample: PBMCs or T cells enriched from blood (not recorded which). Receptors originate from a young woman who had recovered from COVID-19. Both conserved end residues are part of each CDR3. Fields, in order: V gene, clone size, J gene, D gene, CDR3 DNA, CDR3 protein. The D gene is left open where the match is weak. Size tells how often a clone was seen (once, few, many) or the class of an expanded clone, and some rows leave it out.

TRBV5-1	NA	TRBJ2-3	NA	TGCGCCAGCAGCTTTACAGGGTCCCCAAACACAGATACGCAGTATTTT	CASSFTGSPNTDTQYF
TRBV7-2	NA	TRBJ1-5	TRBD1	TGTGCCAGCAGCTCCCGGACAGGGGATAATCAGCCCCAGCATTTT	CASSSRTGDNQPQHF
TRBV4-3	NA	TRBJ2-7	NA	TGCGCCAGCAGCCAAGCCCCACATCAAATCTACGAGCAGTACTTC	CASSQAPHQIYEQYF
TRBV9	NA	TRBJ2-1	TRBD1	TGTGCCAGCAGTGACAGGGAGAGCTCCTACAATGAGCAGTTCTTC	CASSDRESSYNEQFF
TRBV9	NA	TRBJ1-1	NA	TGTGCCAGCAGCCCCCGCGGGAACACTGAAGCTTTCTTT	CASSPRGNTEAFF
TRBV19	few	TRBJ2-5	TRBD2	TGTGCCAGTAGTATGATTAGCGGGGAGGCAGAGACCCAGTACTTC	CASSMISGEAETQYF
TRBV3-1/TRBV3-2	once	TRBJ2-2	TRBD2	TGTGCCAGCAGCCAAGAGCGGACTAGCGACGTCACCGGGGAGCTGTTTTTT	CASSQERTSDVTGELFF
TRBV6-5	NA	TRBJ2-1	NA	TGTGCCAGCATGATGGCGGGGGCTTACAATGAGCAGTTCTTC	CASMMAGAYNEQFF
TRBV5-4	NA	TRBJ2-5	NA	TGTGCCAGCAGCTTGGAGAGAGGGCATCAAGAGACCCAGTACTTC	CASSLERGHQETQYF
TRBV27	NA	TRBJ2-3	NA	TGTGCCAGCAGTAAAGGGGCAGATACGCAGTATTTT	CASSKGADTQYF
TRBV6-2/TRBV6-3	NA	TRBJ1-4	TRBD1	TGTGCCAGCAGTTATCGACAGGGGGGAAGTGAAAAACTGTTTTTT	CASSYRQGGSEKLFF
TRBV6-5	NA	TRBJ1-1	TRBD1	TGTGCCAGCAGCTATGGGACAGGGCGGAGCACTGAAGCTTTCTTT	CASSYGTGRSTEAFF
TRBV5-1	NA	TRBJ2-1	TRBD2	TGCGCCAGCAGCTCCCCTAGCGGGGGGGCGAGCTCCTACAATGAGCAGTTCTTC	CASSSPSGGASSYNEQFF
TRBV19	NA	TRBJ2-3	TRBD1	TGTGCCAGTAGTATAGATAAACCGGGTCAGGGGGCAGATACGCAGTATTTT	CASSIDKPGQGADTQYF
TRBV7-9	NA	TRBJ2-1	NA	TGTGCCAGCAGCTCCTTAGCGGCTTCGGGGGTTAATGAGCAGTTCTTC	CASSSLAASGVNEQFF
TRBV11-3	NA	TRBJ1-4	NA	TGTGCCAGCAGCTTAAGGGGTGAAAAACTGTTTTTT	CASSLRGEKLFF
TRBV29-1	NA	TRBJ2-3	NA	TGCAGCGTTAGCTATGGGGCCCAAGATACGCAGTATTTT	CSVSYGAQDTQYF
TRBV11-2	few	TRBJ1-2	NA	TGTGCCAGCAGCTTAGCACAGTCCTATGGCTACACCTTC	CASSLAQSYGYTF
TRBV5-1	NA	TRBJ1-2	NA	TGCGCCAGCAGCGCCCGTGACGGAGCACTTAAATCGGAGGGCTACACCTTC	CASSARDGALKSEGYTF
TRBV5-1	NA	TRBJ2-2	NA	TGCGCCAGCAGCAAGAGGGATCGCACCGGGGAGCTGTTTTTT	CASSKRDRTGELFF
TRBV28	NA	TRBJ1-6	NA	TGTGCCAGCAGTTTTATCCAGAATAATTCACCCCTCCACTTT	CASSFIQNNSPLHF
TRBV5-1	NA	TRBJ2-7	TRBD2	TGCGCCAGCAGCTTGGACTACTGGGGGGGCGAGCAGTACTTC	CASSLDYWGGEQYF
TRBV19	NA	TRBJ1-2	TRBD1	TGTGCCAGTAGTATAGTACTATATGGACAGGGCTATGGCTACACCTTC	CASSIVLYGQGYGYTF
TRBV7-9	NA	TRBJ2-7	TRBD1	TGTGCCAGCAGCTTAGACAGGGGGACCTCCTACGAGCAGTACTTC	CASSLDRGTSYEQYF
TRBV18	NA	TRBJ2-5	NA	TGTGCCAGCTCACCACCTTCGGGGGTCTCAAGGGAGACCCAGTACTTC	CASSPPSGVSRETQYF
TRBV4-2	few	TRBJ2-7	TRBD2	TGTGCCAGCAGCCAAGATACCGGGAGGTACGAGCAGTACTTC	CASSQDTGRYEQYF
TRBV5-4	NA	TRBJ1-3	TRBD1	TGTGCCAGCAGCGCCGGGACAGGACGAGTCCAGGGAAACACCATATATTTT	CASSAGTGRVQGNTIYF
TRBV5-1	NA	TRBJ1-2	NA	TGCGCCAGCAGCCAGGACAGTACTAACTATGGCTACACCTTC	CASSQDSTNYGYTF
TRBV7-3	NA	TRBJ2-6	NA	TGTGCCAGCAGCGCTCAGGGGTCTGGGGCCAACGTCCTGACTTTC	CASSAQGSGANVLTF